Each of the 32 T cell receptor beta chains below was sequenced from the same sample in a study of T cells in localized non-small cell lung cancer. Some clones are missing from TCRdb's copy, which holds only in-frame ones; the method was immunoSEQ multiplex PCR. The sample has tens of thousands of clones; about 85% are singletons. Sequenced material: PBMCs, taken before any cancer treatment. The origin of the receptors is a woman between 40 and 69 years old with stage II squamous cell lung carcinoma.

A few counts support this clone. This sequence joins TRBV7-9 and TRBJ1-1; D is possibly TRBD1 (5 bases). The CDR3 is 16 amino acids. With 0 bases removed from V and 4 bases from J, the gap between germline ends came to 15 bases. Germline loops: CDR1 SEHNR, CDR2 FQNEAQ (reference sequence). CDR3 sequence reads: CASSLARSTGGTEAFF. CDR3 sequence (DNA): TGTGCCAGCAGCTTAGCCCGTAGCACGGGGGGCACTGAAGCTTTCTTT. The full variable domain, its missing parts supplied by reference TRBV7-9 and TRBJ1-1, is DTGVSQNPRHKITKRGQNVTFRCDPISEHNRLYWYRQTLGQGPEFLTYFQNEAQLEKSRLLSDRFSAERPKGSFSTLEIQRTEQGDSAMYLCASSLARSTGGTEAFFGQGTRLTVV.

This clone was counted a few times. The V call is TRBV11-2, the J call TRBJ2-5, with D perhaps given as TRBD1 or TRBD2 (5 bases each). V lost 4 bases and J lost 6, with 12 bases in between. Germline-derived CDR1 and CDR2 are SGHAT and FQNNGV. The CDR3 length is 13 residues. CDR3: CASSYGGRQTQYF. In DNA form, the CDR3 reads TGTGCCAGCAGCTATGGGGGTAGGCAGACCCAGTACTTC. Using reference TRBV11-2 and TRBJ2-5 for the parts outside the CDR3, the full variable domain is EAGVAQSPRYKIIEKRQSVAFWCNPISGHATLYWYQQILGQGPKLLIQFQNNGVVDDSQLPKDRFSAERLKGVDSTLKIQPAKLEDSAVYLCASSYGGRQTQYFGPGTRLLVL.

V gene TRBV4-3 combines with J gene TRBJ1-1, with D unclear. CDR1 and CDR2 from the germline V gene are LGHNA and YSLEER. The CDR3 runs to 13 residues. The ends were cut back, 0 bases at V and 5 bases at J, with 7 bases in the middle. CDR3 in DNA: TGCGCCAGCAGCCAAGATCGCTTAACTGAAGCTTTCTTT. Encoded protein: CASSQDRLTEAFF.

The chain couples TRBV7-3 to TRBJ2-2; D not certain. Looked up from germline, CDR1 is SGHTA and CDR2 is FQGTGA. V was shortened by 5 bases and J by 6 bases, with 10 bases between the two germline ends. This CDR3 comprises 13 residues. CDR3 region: CASSPQYSGELFF. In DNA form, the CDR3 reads TGTGCCAGCAGCCCCCAATATTCCGGGGAGCTGTTTTTT.

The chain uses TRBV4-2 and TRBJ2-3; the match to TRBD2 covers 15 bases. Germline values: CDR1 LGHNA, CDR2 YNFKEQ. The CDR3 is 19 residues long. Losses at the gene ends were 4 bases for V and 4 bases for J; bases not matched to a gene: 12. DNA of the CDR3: TGTGCCAGCAGCCCCACCCGGACTAGCGGGAGGGCCGGGTCAGATACGCAGTATTTT. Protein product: CASSPTRTSGRAGSDTQYF.

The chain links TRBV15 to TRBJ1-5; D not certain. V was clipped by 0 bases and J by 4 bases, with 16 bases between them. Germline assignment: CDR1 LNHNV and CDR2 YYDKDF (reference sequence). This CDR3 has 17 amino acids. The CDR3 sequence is CATSRDLTDTFNQPQHF. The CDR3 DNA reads TGTGCCACCAGCAGAGATCTGACCGATACCTTTAATCAGCCCCAGCATTTT.

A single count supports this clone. Here the CDR3 reads CATSRDTTGELFF. The CDR3 nucleotides are TGTGCCACCAGCAGGGACACCACCGGGGAGCTGTTTTTT. The rearrangement links TRBV15 to TRBJ2-2; possibly TRBD1 for D (5 bases). Trimming took 3 bases from V and 4 from J, leaving 6 bases between them. The germline V gene encodes CDR1 LNHNV and CDR2 YYDKDF (reference sequence). CDR3 size: 13 residues. The full variable domain, in which reference TRBV15 and TRBJ2-2 provide the parts outside the CDR3, is DAMVIQNPRYQVTQFGKPVTLSCSQTLNHNVMYWYQQKSSQAPKLLFHYYDKDFNNEADTPDNFQSRRPNTSFCFLDIRSPGLGDTAMYLCATSRDTTGELFFGEGSRLTVL.

The CDR3 DNA reads TGTGCCAGCAGCTTGGATAGATCGGATGAGCAGTTCTTC. It specifies CASSLDRSDEQFF. The chain links TRBV5-8 to TRBJ2-1, with no clear D. From germline, CDR1 is SGHTS and CDR2 YDEGEE. V dropped 0 bases and J dropped 8 bases, with 9 bases sitting between them. This CDR3 is built from 13 residues.

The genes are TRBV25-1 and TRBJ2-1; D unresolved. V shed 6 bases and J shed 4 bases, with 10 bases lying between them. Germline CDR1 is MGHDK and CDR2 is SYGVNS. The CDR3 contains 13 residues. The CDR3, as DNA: TGTGCCAGCAGGGCAGAATTTTACAATGAGCAGTTCTTC. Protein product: CASRAEFYNEQFF.

The CDR3 nucleotides are TGTGCCAGCAGTTACACGGGTGGGAGCACCTACAATGAGCAGTTCTTC. Its protein product is CASSYTGGSTYNEQFF. J is TRBJ2-1 and V is TRBV6-5; tentative D call: TRBD2 (5 bases). The CDR3 is 16 residues long. Germline CDR1 and CDR2: MNHEY and SVGAGI. V gave up 2 bases and J gave up 2 bases, with 13 bases separating them.

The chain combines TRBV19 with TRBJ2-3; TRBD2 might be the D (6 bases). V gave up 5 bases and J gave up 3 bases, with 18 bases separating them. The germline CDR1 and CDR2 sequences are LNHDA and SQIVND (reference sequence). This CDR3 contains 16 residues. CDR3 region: CASSLTGTFHTDTQYF. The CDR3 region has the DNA TGTGCCAGTAGTTTAACCGGGACTTTCCATACAGATACGCAGTATTTT.

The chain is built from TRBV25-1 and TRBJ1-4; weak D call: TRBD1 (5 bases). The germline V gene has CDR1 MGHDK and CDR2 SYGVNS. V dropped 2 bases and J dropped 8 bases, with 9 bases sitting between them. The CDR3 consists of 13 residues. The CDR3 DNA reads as TGTGCCAGCAGTGAAGGGTGGGGGGAAAAACTGTTTTTT. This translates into CASSEGWGEKLFF.

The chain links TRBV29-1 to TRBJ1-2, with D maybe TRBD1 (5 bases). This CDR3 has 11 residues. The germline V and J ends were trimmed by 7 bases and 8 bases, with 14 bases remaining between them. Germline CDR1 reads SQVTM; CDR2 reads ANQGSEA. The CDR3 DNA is TGCAGCGGAGGGGACCTCAAAGGCTACACCTTC. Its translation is CSGGDLKGYTF.

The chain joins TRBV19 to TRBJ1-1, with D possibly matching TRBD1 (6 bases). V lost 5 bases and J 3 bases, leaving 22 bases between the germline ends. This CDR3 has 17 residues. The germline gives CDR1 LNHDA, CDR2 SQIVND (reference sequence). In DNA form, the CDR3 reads TGTGCCAGTAGTGGACGGAATTGGGGGGGCCCGGACACTGAAGCTTTCTTT. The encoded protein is CASSGRNWGGPDTEAFF.

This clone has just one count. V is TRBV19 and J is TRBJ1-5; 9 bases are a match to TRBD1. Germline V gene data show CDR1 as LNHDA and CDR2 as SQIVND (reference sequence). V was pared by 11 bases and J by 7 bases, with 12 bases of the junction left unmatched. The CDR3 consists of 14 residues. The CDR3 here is CAARDRDSGQPQHF. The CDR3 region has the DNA TGTGCCGCCCGGGACAGGGATTCGGGACAGCCCCAGCATTTT.

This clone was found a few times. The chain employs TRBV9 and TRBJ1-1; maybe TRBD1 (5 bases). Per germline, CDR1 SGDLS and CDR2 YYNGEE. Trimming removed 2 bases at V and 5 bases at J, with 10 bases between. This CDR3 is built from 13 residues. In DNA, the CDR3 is TGTGCCAGCAGCGTGGGGGTGGAGACTGAAGCTTTCTTT. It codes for CASSVGVETEAFF.

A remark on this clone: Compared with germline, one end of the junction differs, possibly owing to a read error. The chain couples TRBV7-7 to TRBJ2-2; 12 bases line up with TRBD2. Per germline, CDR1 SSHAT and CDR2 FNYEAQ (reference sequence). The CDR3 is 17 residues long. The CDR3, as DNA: TGTGCTAGCAGCCTCTCCCCCGGACTAGCGGGGACCGGGGAGCTGTTTTTT. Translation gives CASSLSPGLAGTGELFF.

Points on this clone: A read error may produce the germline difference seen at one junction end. The CDR3 loop is CSVEGLAGVGGDYNEQFF. DNA of the CDR3: TGCAGCGTGGAAGGACTAGCGGGAGTCGGGGGGGACTACAATGAGCAGTTCTTC. J is TRBJ2-1 and V is TRBV29-1; TRBD2 agrees at 13 bases. The V gene's germline CDR1 is SQVTM and CDR2 ANQGSEA. This CDR3 is 18 amino acids long.

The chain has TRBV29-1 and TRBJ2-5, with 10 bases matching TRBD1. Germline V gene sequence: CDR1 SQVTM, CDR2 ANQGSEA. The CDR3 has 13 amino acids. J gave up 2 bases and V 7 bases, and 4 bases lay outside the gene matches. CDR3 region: CSGRDRGQETQYF. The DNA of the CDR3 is TGCAGCGGCCGGGACAGGGGACAAGAGACCCAGTACTTC.

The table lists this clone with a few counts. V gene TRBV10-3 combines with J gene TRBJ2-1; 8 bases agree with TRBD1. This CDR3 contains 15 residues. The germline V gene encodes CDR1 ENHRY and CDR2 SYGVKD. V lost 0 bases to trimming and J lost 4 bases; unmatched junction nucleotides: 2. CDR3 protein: CAISESGQDYNEQFF. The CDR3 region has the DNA TGTGCCATCAGTGAGTCGGGACAGGATTACAATGAGCAGTTCTTC.

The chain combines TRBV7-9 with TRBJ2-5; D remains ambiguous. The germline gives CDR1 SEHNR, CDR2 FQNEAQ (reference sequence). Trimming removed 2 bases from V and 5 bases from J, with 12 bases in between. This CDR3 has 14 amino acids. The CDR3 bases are TGTGCCAGCAGCTTACCGAGAGTGGGGGAGACCCAGTACTTC. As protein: CASSLPRVGETQYF.

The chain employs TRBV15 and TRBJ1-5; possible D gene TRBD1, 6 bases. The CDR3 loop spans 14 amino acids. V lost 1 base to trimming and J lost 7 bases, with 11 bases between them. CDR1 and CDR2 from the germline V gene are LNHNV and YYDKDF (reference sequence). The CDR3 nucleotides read TGTGCCACCAGCAGAGCACAGGGTTTCCAGCCCCAGCATTTT. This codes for CATSRAQGFQPQHF.

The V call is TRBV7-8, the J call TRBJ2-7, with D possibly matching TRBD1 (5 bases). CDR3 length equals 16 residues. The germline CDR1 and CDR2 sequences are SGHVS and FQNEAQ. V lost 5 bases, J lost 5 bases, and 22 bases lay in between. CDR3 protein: CASSLGSGAHRDEQYF. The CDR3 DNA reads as TGTGCCAGCAGCCTCGGGTCTGGGGCCCATCGCGACGAGCAGTACTTC.

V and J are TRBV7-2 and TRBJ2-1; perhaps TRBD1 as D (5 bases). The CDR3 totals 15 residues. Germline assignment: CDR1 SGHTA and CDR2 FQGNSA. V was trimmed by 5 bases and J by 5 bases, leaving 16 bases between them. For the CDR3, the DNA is TGTGCCAGCAGCCCCTTAGGGGTAGGACACAATGAGCAGTTCTTC. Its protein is CASSPLGVGHNEQFF.

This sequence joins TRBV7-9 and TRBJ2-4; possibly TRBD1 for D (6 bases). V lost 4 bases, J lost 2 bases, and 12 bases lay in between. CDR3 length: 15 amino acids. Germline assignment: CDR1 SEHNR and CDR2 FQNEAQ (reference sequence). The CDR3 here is CASSSGTLTKNIQYF. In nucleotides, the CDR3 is TGTGCCAGCAGCTCCGGGACACTGACCAAAAACATTCAGTACTTC.

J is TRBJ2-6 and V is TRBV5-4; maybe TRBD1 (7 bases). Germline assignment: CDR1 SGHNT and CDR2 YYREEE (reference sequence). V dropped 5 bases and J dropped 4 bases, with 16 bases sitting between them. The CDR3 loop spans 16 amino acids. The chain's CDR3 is CASSYQGGYGANVLTF. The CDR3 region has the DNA TGTGCCAGCAGTTACCAGGGGGGATACGGGGCCAACGTCCTGACTTTC.

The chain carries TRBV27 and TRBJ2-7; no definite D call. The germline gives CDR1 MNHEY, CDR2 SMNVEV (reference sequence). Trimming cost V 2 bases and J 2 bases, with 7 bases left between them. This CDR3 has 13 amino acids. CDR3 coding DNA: TGTGCCAGCAGTTTAGCAGACGCCTACGAGCAGTACTTC. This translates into CASSLADAYEQYF.

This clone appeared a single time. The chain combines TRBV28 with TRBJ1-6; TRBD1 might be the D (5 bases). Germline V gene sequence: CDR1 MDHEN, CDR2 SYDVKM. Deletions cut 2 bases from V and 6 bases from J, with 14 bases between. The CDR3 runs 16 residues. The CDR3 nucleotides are TGTGCCAGCAGTTTAGGGGGGGTAGTACCTAATTCACCCCTCCACTTT. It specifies CASSLGGVVPNSPLHF.

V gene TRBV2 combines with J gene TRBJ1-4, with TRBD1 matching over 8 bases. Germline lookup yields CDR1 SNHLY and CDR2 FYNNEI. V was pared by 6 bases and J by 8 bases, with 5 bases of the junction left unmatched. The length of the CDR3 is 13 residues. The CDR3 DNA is TGTGCCAGCAGCAGACAGGGGAACGAAAAACTGTTTTTT. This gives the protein CASSRQGNEKLFF.

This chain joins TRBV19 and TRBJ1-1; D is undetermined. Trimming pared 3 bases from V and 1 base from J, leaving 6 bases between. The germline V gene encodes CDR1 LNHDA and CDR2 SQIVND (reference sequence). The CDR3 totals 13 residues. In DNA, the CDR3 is TGTGCCAGTAGTATCGGCAGGAACACTGAAGCTTTCTTT. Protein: CASSIGRNTEAFF.

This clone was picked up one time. CDR3 amino acids: CASLVPGGQETQYF. In nucleotides, the CDR3 is TGTGCCAGCCTCGTACCAGGGGGCCAAGAGACCCAGTACTTC. The chain joins TRBV7-2 to TRBJ2-5; TRBD1 aligns across 7 bases. Germline trimming cut 8 bases from V and 1 base from J; bases unmatched to any gene: 7. Looked up from germline, CDR1 is SGHTA and CDR2 is FQGNSA. The CDR3 extends over 14 amino acids.

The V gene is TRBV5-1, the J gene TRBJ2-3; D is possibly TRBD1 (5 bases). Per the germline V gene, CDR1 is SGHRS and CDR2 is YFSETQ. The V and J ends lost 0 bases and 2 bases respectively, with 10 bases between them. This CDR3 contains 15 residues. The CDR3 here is CASSLGRTFTDTQYF. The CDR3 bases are TGCGCCAGCAGCTTGGGCCGGACATTCACAGATACGCAGTATTTT.